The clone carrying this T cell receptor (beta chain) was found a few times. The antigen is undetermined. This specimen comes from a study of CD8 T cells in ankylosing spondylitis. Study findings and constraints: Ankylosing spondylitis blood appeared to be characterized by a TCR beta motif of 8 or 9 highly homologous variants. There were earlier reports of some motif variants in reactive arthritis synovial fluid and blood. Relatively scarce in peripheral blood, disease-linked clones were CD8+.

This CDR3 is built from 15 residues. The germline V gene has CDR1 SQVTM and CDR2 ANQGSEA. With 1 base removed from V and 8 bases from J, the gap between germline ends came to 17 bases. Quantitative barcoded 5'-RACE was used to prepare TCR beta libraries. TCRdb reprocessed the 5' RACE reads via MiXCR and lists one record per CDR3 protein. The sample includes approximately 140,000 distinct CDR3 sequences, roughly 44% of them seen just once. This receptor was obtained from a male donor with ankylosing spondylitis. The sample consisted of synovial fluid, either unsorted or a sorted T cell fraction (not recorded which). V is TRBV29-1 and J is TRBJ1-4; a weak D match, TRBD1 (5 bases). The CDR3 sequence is CSVEVSTGGFEKLFF. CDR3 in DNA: TGCAGCGTTGAAGTCTCTACCGGGGGGTTCGAAAAACTGTTTTTT.